This record covers a single T cell receptor beta chain. Germline V gene data show CDR1 as SGHAT and CDR2 as FQNNGV. There are 12 residues in the CDR3. V lost 5 bases and J 7 bases, leaving 11 bases between the germline ends. Sequencing used immunoSEQ multiplex PCR; TCRdb keeps in-frame clones, though not all of them. The table lists 100,000 to 150,000 clones, 90% of them singletons, with 3.8% in the top ten. The sample originates from a study of blood T cell repertoires in COVID-19. Study details: Collection of acute and convalescent COVID-19 samples took place in the United States, Italy and Spain. T cells, B-cell-depleted T cells, or PBMCs supplied cDNA or gDNA.

During active infection, Seattle patients enrolled and were then monitored through disease. The V and J genes are TRBV11-2 and TRBJ1-2; no definite D call. The sequenced sample consisted of peripheral blood. The TCR sequence derives from a woman aged 55-70 years with COVID-19, enrolled during active disease. The CDR3 coding sequence is TGTGCCAGCAGCCCCGCCCGAGGTGGCTACACCTTC. Its translation: CASSPARGGYTF. The whole variable domain, remainder taken from reference TRBV11-2 and TRBJ1-2, is EAGVAQSPRYKIIEKRQSVAFWCNPISGHATLYWYQQILGQGPKLLIQFQNNGVVDDSQLPKDRFSAERLKGVDSTLKIQPAKLEDSAVYLCASSPARGGYTFGSGTRLTVV.